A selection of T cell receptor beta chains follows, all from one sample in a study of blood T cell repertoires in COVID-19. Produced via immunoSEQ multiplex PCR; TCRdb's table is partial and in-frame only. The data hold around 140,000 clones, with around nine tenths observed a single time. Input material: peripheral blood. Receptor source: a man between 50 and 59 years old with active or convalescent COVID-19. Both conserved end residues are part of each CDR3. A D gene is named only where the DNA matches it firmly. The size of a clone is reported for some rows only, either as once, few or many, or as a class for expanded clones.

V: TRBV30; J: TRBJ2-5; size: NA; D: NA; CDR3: CAWSRALEGETQYF; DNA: TGTGCCTGGAGCAGGGCCCTGGAGGGAGAGACCCAGTACTTC
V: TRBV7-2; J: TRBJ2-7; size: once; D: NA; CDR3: CASSLGGGATYEQYF; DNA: TGTGCCAGCAGCTTAGGTGGCGGGGCAACCTACGAGCAGTACTTC
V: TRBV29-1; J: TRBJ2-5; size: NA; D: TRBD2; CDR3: CSVDLAGGETQYF; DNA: TGCAGCGTCGATTTAGCGGGGGGGGAGACCCAGTACTTC
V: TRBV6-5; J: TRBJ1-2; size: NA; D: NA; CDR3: CASSYVRNYGYTF; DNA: TGTGCCAGCAGTTACGTCAGAAACTATGGCTACACCTTC
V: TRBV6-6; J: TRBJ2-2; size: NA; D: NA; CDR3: CASSQTAPGELFF; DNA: TGTGCCAGCAGTCAGACAGCCCCCGGGGAGCTGTTTTTT
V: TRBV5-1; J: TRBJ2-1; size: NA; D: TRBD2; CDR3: CASSPPSGRGILGTYNEQFF; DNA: TGCGCCAGCAGCCCACCTAGCGGGAGGGGAATCCTCGGCACCTACAATGAGCAGTTCTTC
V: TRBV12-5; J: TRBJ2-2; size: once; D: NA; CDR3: CASGLAPTGLNTGELFF; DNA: TGTGCTAGTGGTTTGGCCCCGACAGGATTGAACACCGGGGAGCTGTTTTTT
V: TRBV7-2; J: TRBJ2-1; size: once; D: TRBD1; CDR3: CASSSPGTGQSGEQFF; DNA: TGTGCCAGCAGCTCACCCGGGACAGGGCAATCTGGTGAGCAGTTCTTC
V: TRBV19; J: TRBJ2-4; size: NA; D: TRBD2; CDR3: CASSETSGKNIQYF; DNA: TGTGCCAGTAGTGAGACTAGCGGCAAAAACATTCAGTACTTC
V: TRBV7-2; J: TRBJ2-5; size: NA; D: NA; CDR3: CASSLKGRDPIQETQYF; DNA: TGTGCCAGCAGCCTCAAGGGGCGCGACCCCATTCAAGAGACCCAGTACTTC
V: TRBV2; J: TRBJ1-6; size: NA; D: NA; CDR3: CASSEGPGRGGNSPLHF; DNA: TGTGCCAGCAGTGAAGGACCAGGGCGGGGAGGTAATTCACCCCTCCACTTT
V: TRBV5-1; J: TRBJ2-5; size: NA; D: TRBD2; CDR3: CASSFGSGGGETQYF; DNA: TGCGCCAGCAGCTTTGGTAGCGGGGGAGGTGAGACCCAGTACTTC
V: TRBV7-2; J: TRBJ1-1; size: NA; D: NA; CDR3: CASSFDLGRTTEAFF; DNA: TGTGCCAGCAGCTTCGACTTGGGGAGGACCACTGAAGCTTTCTTT